Only a few counts were recorded for the clone carrying this T cell receptor beta chain. What it binds is not known. The data were obtained in a study of blood T cells in healthy people across ages. The study's findings and limits: Reliance upon unsorted PBMCs precluded definitive naive versus antigen-experienced comparison.

V dropped 8 bases and J dropped 3 bases, with 8 bases sitting between them. This CDR3 has 12 amino acids. The germline V gene encodes CDR1 SNHLY and CDR2 FYNNEI. A second PCR of about 7 to 11 cycles used a sample-barcoded 5' primer and a J-beta primer mix. TCRdb re-called the 5' RACE reads with MiXCR, one entry per CDR3 protein. The table has approximately 800,000 distinct CDR3 sequences, 25% seen once. These data are also associated with another study on T cells of mothers and their children.

This sequence was found in a boy aged 5-17 years in good health. The specimen sequenced was blood. This chain links TRBV2 with TRBJ1-3, with TRBD1 as a possible D gene (5 bases). The CDR3 loop reads CASQGLGNTIYF. The CDR3 nucleotides are TGTGCCAGCCAGGGCCTTGGAAACACCATATATTTT.